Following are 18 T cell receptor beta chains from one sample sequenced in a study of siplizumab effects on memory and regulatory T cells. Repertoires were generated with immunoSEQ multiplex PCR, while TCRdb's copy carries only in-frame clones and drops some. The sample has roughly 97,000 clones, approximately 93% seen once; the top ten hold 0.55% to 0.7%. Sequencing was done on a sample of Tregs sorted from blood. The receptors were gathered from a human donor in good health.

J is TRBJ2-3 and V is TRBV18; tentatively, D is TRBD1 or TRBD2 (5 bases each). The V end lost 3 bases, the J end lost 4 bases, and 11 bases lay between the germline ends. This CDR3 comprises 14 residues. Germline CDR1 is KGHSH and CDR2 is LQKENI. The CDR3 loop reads CASSPGTRSDTQYF. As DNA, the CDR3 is TGTGCCAGCTCACCGGGGACGCGATCAGATACGCAGTATTTT.

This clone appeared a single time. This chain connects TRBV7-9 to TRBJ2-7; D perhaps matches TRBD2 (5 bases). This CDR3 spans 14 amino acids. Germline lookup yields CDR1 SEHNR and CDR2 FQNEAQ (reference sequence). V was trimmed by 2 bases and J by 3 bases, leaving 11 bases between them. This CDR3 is CASSLMGGGYEQYF. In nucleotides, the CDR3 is TGTGCCAGCAGCTTAATGGGCGGAGGCTACGAGCAGTACTTC.

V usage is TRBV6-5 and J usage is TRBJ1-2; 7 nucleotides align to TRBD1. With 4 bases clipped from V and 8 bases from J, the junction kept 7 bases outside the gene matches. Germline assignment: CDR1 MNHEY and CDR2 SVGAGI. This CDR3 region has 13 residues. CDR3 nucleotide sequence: TGTGCCAGCAGTTTCGGGGACAGCAGGGGCTACACCTTC. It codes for CASSFGDSRGYTF.

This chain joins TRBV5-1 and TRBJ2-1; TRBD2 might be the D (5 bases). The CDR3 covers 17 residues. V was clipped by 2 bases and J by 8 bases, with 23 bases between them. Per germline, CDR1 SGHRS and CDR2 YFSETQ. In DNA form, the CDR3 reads TGCGCCAGCAGCTTCGAGGGTGGCGGTTTGGCCTCACATGAGCAGTTCTTC. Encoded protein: CASSFEGGGLASHEQFF.

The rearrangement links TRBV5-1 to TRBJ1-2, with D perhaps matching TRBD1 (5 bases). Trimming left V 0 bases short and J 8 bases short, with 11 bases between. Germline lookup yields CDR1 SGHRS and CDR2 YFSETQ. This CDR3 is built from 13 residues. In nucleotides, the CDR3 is TGCGCCAGCAGCTTGGAGGCAGGGCACGGCTACACCTTC. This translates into CASSLEAGHGYTF.

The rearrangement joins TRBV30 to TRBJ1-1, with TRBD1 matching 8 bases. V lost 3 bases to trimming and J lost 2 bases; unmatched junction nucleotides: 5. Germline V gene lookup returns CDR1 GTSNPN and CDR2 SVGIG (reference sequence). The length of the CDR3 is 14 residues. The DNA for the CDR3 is TGTGCCTGGAGCCCCGGGACAGGCAACACTGAAGCTTTCTTT. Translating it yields CAWSPGTGNTEAFF.

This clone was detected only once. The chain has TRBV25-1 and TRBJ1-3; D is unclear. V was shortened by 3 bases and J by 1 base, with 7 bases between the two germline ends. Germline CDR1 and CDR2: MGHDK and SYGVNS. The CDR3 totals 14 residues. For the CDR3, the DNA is TGTGCCAGCAGTGAGGGGATTTCTGGAAACACCATATATTTT. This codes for CASSEGISGNTIYF.

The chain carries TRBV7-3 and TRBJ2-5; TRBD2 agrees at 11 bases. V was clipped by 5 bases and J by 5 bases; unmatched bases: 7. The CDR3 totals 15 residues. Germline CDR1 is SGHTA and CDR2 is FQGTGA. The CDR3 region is CASSQLAGVQETQYF. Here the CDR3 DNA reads TGTGCCAGCAGCCAACTAGCGGGAGTACAGGAGACCCAGTACTTC.

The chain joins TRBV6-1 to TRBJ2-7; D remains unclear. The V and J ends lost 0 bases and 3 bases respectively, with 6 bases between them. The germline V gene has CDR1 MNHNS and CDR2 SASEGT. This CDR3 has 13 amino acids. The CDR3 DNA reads TGTGCCAGCAGTGAAGCCCCAGTCTACGAGCAGTACTTC. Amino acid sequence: CASSEAPVYEQYF.

CDR3 in amino acids: CAWSRQTYTEAFF. The CDR3 nucleotides are TGTGCCTGGAGTCGACAGACGTACACTGAAGCTTTCTTT. The J gene is TRBJ1-1, the V gene TRBV30, with D possibly being TRBD1 (5 bases). The CDR3 contains 13 residues. Trimming stripped 2 bases from V and 3 bases from J, with 10 bases between. Looked up from germline, CDR1 is GTSNPN and CDR2 is SVGIG (reference sequence).

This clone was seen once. For the CDR3, the DNA is TGTGCCAGCAGGAGGCTGGGGTCTTTATACAATGAGCAGTTCTTC. It translates to CASRRLGSLYNEQFF. This chain uses TRBV27 with TRBJ2-1; D unclear. The V end was cut by 6 bases, the J end by 4 bases, with 16 bases between. Germline assignment: CDR1 MNHEY and CDR2 SMNVEV (reference sequence). There are 15 residues in the CDR3.

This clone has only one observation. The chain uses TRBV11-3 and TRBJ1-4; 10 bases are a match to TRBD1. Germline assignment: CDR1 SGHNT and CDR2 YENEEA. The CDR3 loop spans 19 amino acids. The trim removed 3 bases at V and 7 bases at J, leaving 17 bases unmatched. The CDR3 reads CASSFESRQGAYGFEKLFF. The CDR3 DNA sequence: TGTGCCAGCAGCTTCGAATCTCGACAGGGGGCCTACGGGTTTGAAAAACTGTTTTTT. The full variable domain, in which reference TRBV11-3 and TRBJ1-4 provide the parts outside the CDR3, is EAGVVQSPRYKIIEKKQPVAFWCNPISGHNTLYWYLQNLGQGPELLIRYENEEAVDDSQLPKDRFSAERLKGVDSTLKIQPAELGDSAVYLCASSFESRQGAYGFEKLFFGSGTQLSVL.

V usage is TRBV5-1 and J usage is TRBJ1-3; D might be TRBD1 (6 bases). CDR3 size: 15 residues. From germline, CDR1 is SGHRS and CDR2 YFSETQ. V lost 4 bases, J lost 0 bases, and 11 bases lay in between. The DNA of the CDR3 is TGCGCCAGCAGCCCGGCCAGGGGCTCTGGAAACACCATATATTTT. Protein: CASSPARGSGNTIYF. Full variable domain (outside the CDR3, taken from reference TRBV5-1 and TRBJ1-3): KAGVTQTPRYLIKTRGQQVTLSCSPISGHRSVSWYQQTPGQGLQFLFEYFSETQRNKGNFPGRFSGRQFSNSRSEMNVSTLELGDSALYLCASSPARGSGNTIYFGEGSWLTVV.

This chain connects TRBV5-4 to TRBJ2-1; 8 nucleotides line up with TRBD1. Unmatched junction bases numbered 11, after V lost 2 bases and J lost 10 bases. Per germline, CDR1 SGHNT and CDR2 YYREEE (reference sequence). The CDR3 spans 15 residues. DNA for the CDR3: TGTGCCAGCAGCTTCAGGGGGCGGGGAACGAACGAGCAGTTCTTC. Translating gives CASSFRGRGTNEQFF.

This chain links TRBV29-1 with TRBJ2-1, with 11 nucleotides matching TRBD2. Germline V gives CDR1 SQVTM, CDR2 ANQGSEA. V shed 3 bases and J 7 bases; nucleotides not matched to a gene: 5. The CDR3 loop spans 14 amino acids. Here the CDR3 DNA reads TGCAGCGTTGACCCTAGCGGGAGGTTTAATGAGCAGTTCTTC. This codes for CSVDPSGRFNEQFF.

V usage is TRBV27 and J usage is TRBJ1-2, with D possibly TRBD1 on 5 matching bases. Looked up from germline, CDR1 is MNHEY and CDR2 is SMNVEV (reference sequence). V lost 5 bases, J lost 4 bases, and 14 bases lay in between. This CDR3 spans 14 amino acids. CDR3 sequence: CASSPWDGSYGYTF. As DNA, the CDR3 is TGTGCCAGCAGTCCTTGGGACGGTTCCTATGGCTACACCTTC.

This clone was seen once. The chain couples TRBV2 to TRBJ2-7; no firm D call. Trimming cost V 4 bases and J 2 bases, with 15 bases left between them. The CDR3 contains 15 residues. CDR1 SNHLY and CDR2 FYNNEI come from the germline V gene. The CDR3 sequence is CASSGSTAYAYEQYF. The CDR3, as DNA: TGTGCCAGCAGTGGTTCGACGGCGTACGCCTACGAGCAGTACTTC.

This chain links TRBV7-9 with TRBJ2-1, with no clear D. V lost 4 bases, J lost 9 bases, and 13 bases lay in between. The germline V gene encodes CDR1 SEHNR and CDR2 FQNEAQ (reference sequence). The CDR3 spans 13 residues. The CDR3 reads CASSSLPMGEQFF. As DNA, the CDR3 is TGTGCCAGCAGCTCACTACCCATGGGTGAGCAGTTCTTC.